These 14 T cell receptor beta chains came from one sample sequenced in a study of cytomegalovirus exposure and HLA in healthy donors. 13 Jbeta primers and 60 Vbeta primers were used for the PCR. Here immunoSEQ multiplex PCR was the method, and the copy in TCRdb shows in-frame clones only, minus some. The sample carries 150,000 or so clones, 80% recorded once. Material: PBMCs. These receptors were obtained from a middle-aged woman in good health and CMV-seronegative.

This chain connects TRBV11-2 to TRBJ2-5; D is possibly TRBD2 (7 bases). The CDR3 covers 16 residues. The germline V gene has CDR1 SGHAT and CDR2 FQNNGV. V was pared by 4 bases and J by 6 bases, with 21 bases between. CDR3 amino acids: CASSSPGGGAQKTQYF. CDR3 sequence (DNA): TGTGCCAGCAGCTCACCCGGAGGGGGGGCGCAGAAGACCCAGTACTTC.

This clone was detected a few times. The chain uses TRBV11-2 and TRBJ2-3, with 7 positions matching TRBD1. The germline V gene encodes CDR1 SGHAT and CDR2 FQNNGV. V shed 2 bases and J 2 bases; nucleotides not matched to a gene: 4. This CDR3 region has 15 residues. In DNA form, the CDR3 reads TGTGCCAGCAGCTTAAAGGGGGCAACCACAGATACGCAGTATTTT. Protein: CASSLKGATTDTQYF.

This clone was observed once. The chain couples TRBV19 to TRBJ2-1, with TRBD2 identical over 11 bases. This CDR3 comprises 15 residues. V lost 6 bases and J lost 4; bases outside the gene matches: 5. Germline assignment: CDR1 LNHDA and CDR2 SQIVND (reference sequence). CDR3 nucleotides: TGTGCCAGTAGGGACTTAGCGGGGGGGTACAATGAGCAGTTCTTC. Translation gives CASRDLAGGYNEQFF.

The chain couples TRBV9 to TRBJ2-7; D may be TRBD1 (6 bases). The ends were cut back, 0 bases at V and 3 bases at J, with 10 bases in the middle. CDR3 length: 14 residues. Germline CDR1 SGDLS, CDR2 YYNGEE. CDR3 amino acids: CASSVAGENYEQYF. The CDR3 nucleotides read TGTGCCAGCAGCGTAGCAGGGGAAAACTACGAGCAGTACTTC.

The chain is built from TRBV29-1 and TRBJ2-3, with D possibly TRBD1 on 6 matching bases. V gave up 3 bases and J gave up 0 bases, with 10 bases separating them. The germline gives CDR1 SQVTM, CDR2 ANQGSEA. This CDR3 contains 14 residues. CDR3 region: CSVDTGTSTDTQYF. CDR3 coding DNA: TGCAGCGTTGACACCGGGACAAGCACAGATACGCAGTATTTT.

This chain connects TRBV7-8 to TRBJ1-2, with 7 bases that match TRBD1. Trimming at V came to 5 bases and at J to 6 bases, leaving 9 bases not matched to a gene. The CDR3 loop spans 14 amino acids. The germline V gene has CDR1 SGHVS and CDR2 FQNEAQ. CDR3 sequence reads: CASSIMDRTDGYTF. CDR3 bases: TGTGCCAGCAGCATTATGGACAGGACGGATGGCTACACCTTC. The full variable domain, its missing parts supplied by reference TRBV7-8 and TRBJ1-2, is GAGVSQSPRYKVAKRGQDVALRCDPISGHVSLFWYQQALGQGPEFLTYFQNEAQLDKSGLPSDRFFAERPEGSVSTLKIQRTQQEDSAVYLCASSIMDRTDGYTFGSGTRLTVV.

There are a few counts of this clone. The chain links TRBV6-5 to TRBJ1-2; 7 bases are shared with TRBD1. V shed 6 bases and J 0 bases; nucleotides not matched to a gene: 7. There are 15 residues in the CDR3. Germline loops: CDR1 MNHEY, CDR2 SVGAGI. The DNA for the CDR3 is TGTGCCAGCAGCAGACAGGGAAAGTCTAACTATGGCTACACCTTC. It codes for CASSRQGKSNYGYTF.

The chain uses TRBV4-1 and TRBJ2-7; D possibly corresponds to TRBD2 (6 bases). This CDR3 spans 13 amino acids. CDR1 is MGHRA, CDR2 YSYEKL, per germline. Deletions cut 0 bases from V and 10 bases from J, with 13 bases between. CDR3 sequence reads: CASSQERRGDQYF. The CDR3 DNA is TGCGCCAGCAGCCAAGAGAGGAGGGGCGATCAGTACTTC.

Only a few counts were recorded for this clone. The rearrangement uses TRBV9 and TRBJ2-2, with TRBD1 matching over 7 bases. V trimming: 3 bases; J trimming: 3 bases; junction bases outside the gene matches: 5. The CDR3 spans 15 residues. CDR1 and CDR2 from the germline V gene are SGDLS and YYNGEE. The CDR3 spells CASSAWTGDTGELFF. CDR3 nucleotides: TGTGCCAGCAGCGCCTGGACAGGAGACACCGGGGAGCTGTTTTTT.

Note on this clone: Mismatch with germline at one junction end may stem from a read error. The chain recombines TRBV23-1 with TRBJ2-6; 8 nucleotides match TRBD1. TRBV23-1 is treated as an ORF (open reading frame) with a function not yet certain. This CDR3 has 22 amino acids. The CDR3: CASSQSGQGAQLFQSGANGLTF. CDR3 in DNA: TGCGCCAGCAGTCAATCGGGGCAGGGGGCGCAACTTTTTCAGTCTGGGGCCAACGGCCTGACTTTC.

The chain employs TRBV7-8 and TRBJ1-2, with 8 bases lining up with TRBD1. The V gene end was trimmed by 5 bases and the J gene end by 3 bases; junction bases not matched to a gene: 8. CDR3 length equals 15 residues. CDR1 is SGHVS and CDR2 is FQNEAQ in the germline V gene. In DNA form, the CDR3 reads TGTGCCAGCAGCCCCCGACAGGGGCGCTACTATGGCTACACCTTC. Translated, it gives CASSPRQGRYYGYTF.

The CDR3 loop is CASSYTPKGVAEAFF. In DNA form, the CDR3 reads TGTGCCAGCAGTTACACTCCGAAGGGGGTCGCTGAAGCTTTCTTT. This chain uses TRBV6-6 with TRBJ1-1, with D possibly TRBD1 on 6 matching bases. In germline, CDR1 is MNHNY, CDR2 SVGAGI (reference sequence). Trimming pared 2 bases from V and 6 bases from J, leaving 16 bases between. The CDR3 consists of 15 residues.

In nucleotides, the CDR3 is TGTGCCAGCAGTTTCTCCTCTACAGGGGGTGCATACGAGCAGTACTTC. Amino acid sequence: CASSFSSTGGAYEQYF. The rearrangement uses TRBV27 and TRBJ2-7; 8 bases match TRBD1. The germline CDR1 and CDR2 sequences are MNHEY and SMNVEV (reference sequence). The CDR3 totals 16 residues. The V and J ends lost 3 bases and 4 bases, in that order; junction bases with no gene match: 11.

The V call is TRBV6-5, the J call TRBJ2-1; 7 bases agree with TRBD2. CDR1 MNHEY and CDR2 SVGAGI come from the germline V gene. This CDR3 is 11 amino acids long. Trimming cost V 7 bases and J 14 bases; bases outside gene matches: 8. DNA for the CDR3: TGTGCCAGCACCAACGGTGGGGGGGAGTTCTTC. Translation: CASTNGGGEFF.